Presented here are 23 T cell receptor beta chains from one specimen sequenced in a study of shared clonotypes between healthy human individuals. TCRdb's copy holds only in-frame clones and misses some; the assay was immunoSEQ multiplex PCR. This table has around 1.1 million clones, roughly 77% appearing once. Material: memory CD4+ T cells from PBMCs. Subset denoted: CD45RA-negative fraction. Receptors were obtained from a man aged 18-30 years in good health. Some clones in this sample may be carry-over from other donors' samples.

V usage is TRBV4-1 and J usage is TRBJ2-5; 11 nucleotides match TRBD2. Germline V CDR1 and CDR2: MGHRA, YSYEKL. This CDR3 region has 17 residues. V was pared by 2 bases and J by 1 base, with 6 bases of the junction left unmatched. CDR3 sequence: CASSQSRLAGLQETQYF. The CDR3 DNA is TGCGCCAGCAGCCAATCCCGACTAGCGGGACTCCAAGAGACCCAGTACTTC.

The gene calls are TRBV30 and TRBJ1-4; D is perhaps TRBD1 (6 bases). The germline V gene encodes CDR1 GTSNPN and CDR2 SVGIG (reference sequence). CDR3 length: 13 amino acids. Trimming stripped 5 bases from V and 11 bases from J, with 18 bases between. The DNA for the CDR3 is TGTGCCTGGGCTCAGGGGTCCCAGCATAAACTGTTTTTT. It yields the protein CAWAQGSQHKLFF.

This clone was recorded a few times. This chain joins TRBV28 and TRBJ1-5; D is unresolved. The germline CDR1 and CDR2 sequences are MDHEN and SYDVKM. V lost 7 bases, J lost 1 base, and 11 bases lay in between. This CDR3 is 14 amino acids long. CDR3 loop: CASNPWMSNQPQHF. The CDR3 DNA reads TGTGCCAGCAACCCCTGGATGAGCAATCAGCCCCAGCATTTT.

As to this clone: A far larger clone is only one base removed, so a read error is likely. The rearrangement uses TRBV7-8 and TRBJ2-5; D possibly corresponds to TRBD1 (6 bases). The V and J ends lost 5 bases and 1 base respectively, with 11 bases between them. Germline V CDR1 and CDR2: SGHVS, FQNEAQ. The CDR3 length is 14 residues. Written as DNA, the CDR3 is TGTGCCAGCAGCATAGGACAGATCCAAGAGACCCAGTACTTC. Encoded protein: CASSIGQIQETQYF.

The chain carries TRBV7-3 and TRBJ2-2, with D perhaps being TRBD1 or TRBD2 (5 bases each). This CDR3 is built from 14 residues. V lost 3 bases and J 4 bases, leaving 9 bases between the germline ends. The germline V gene has CDR1 SGHTA and CDR2 FQGTGA. The CDR3 is CASSLAGTTGELFF. CDR3 nucleotides: TGTGCCAGCAGCTTGGCAGGGACCACCGGGGAGCTGTTTTTT.

The chain recombines TRBV5-1 with TRBJ1-1; 7 nucleotides match TRBD1. Per the germline V gene, CDR1 is SGHRS and CDR2 is YFSETQ. The CDR3 is 17 amino acids. V lost 0 bases to trimming and J lost 0 bases; unmatched junction nucleotides: 8. The CDR3 protein is CASSLGTGPRVNTEAFF. The CDR3 nucleotides read TGCGCCAGCAGCTTGGGGACAGGCCCTAGGGTGAACACTGAAGCTTTCTTT.

The V call is TRBV4-2, the J call TRBJ1-3; D is possibly TRBD1 (5 bases). This CDR3 region has 16 residues. With 3 bases removed from V and 0 bases from J, the gap between germline ends came to 12 bases. CDR1 LGHNA and CDR2 YNFKEQ come from the germline V gene. The DNA of the CDR3 is TGTGCCAGCAGCCAGGCACAGGCATTCTCTGGAAACACCATATATTTT. Translation: CASSQAQAFSGNTIYF.

This clone came up many times. This sample also contains other DNA sequences that code for the same CDR3. The chain combines TRBV5-1 with TRBJ2-3, with a possible D match to TRBD2 (5 bases). CDR1 and CDR2 from the germline V gene are SGHRS and YFSETQ. Trimming stripped 3 bases from V and 2 bases from J, with 7 bases between. The CDR3 is 13 amino acids. Here the CDR3 DNA reads TGCGCCAGCAGCTACCGGGACACAGATACGCAGTATTTT. This codes for CASSYRDTDTQYF.

The chain couples TRBV29-1 to TRBJ2-7; 8 positions agree with TRBD2. The CDR3 totals 17 residues. Trimming removed 7 bases from V and 3 bases from J; junction bases left unmatched: 20. Germline CDR1 is SQVTM and CDR2 is ANQGSEA. The DNA for the CDR3 is TGCAGCGCGGGGGGGACTATATGCGAGGGACCCCTCTACGAGCAGTACTTC. This sequence encodes CSAGGTICEGPLYEQYF.

The gene calls are TRBV10-2 and TRBJ1-2; 8 positions match TRBD1. The junction had 6 bases not matched to a gene; V was cut back by 4 bases and J by 2 bases. CDR1 WSHSY and CDR2 SAAADI come from the germline V gene. The CDR3 is 15 amino acids. The CDR3 nucleotides read TGCGCCAGCAGTGGCATCGGACAGGGCAACTATGGCTACACCTTC. This translates into CASSGIGQGNYGYTF.

The rearrangement links TRBV28 to TRBJ2-5; 13 positions agree with TRBD2. The germline V gene encodes CDR1 MDHEN and CDR2 SYDVKM. The V and J ends lost 6 bases and 2 bases, in that order; junction bases with no gene match: 6. This CDR3 spans 16 amino acids. The CDR3 DNA follows: TGTGCCAGCAGGACTAGCGGGAGGACTTTTCAAGAGACCCAGTACTTC. Encoded protein: CASRTSGRTFQETQYF.

The chain joins TRBV5-5 to TRBJ1-2, with D tentatively TRBD1 (6 bases). Looked up from germline, CDR1 is SGHKS and CDR2 is YYEKEE (reference sequence). The CDR3 has 15 amino acids. Trimming cost V 5 bases and J 4 bases, with 18 bases left between them. The CDR3 loop is CASRYRDTPTYGYTF. The CDR3 nucleotides read TGTGCCAGCAGGTACCGGGACACCCCTACCTATGGCTACACCTTC.

The chain recombines TRBV27 with TRBJ2-1; 12 bases are a match to TRBD2. The V segment lost 6 bases and the J segment 7 bases; nucleotides outside the gene matches: 10. Germline V gives CDR1 MNHEY, CDR2 SMNVEV (reference sequence). The CDR3 extends over 16 amino acids. CDR3 residues: CASRTRASGRANEQFF. As DNA, the CDR3 is TGTGCCAGCAGAACCCGGGCTAGCGGGAGGGCAAATGAGCAGTTCTTC.

This clone was observed a handful of times. The V call is TRBV28, the J call TRBJ2-7, with D possibly matching TRBD1 (5 bases). The CDR3 is 13 residues long. Trimming took 10 bases from V and 3 from J, leaving 16 bases between them. Germline V CDR1 and CDR2: MDHEN, SYDVKM. Written as DNA, the CDR3 is TGTGCCACCTTGGGGCCTGGCCACTACGAGCAGTACTTC. Residues: CATLGPGHYEQYF.

This chain uses TRBV19 with TRBJ1-2; D not certain. This CDR3 has 14 residues. From germline, CDR1 is LNHDA and CDR2 SQIVND (reference sequence). Trimming took off 7 bases at V and 8 bases at J, with 20 bases between the two ends. This chain's CDR3 is CASTQTVTNWGYTF. In DNA, the CDR3 is TGTGCCAGTACTCAGACGGTTACCAACTGGGGCTACACCTTC.

This clone appeared once. The chain combines TRBV18 with TRBJ2-7; 8 bases map to TRBD2. The CDR3 runs 14 residues. CDR1 and CDR2 (germline): KGHSH, LQKENI. The V gene end was trimmed by 5 bases and the J gene end by 3 bases; junction bases not matched to a gene: 6. The DNA of the CDR3 is TGTGCCAGCTCAGCGACTAGCGTTGACTACGAGCAGTACTTC. This codes for CASSATSVDYEQYF.

A note on this clone: This may come from a read error, since a much larger clone is one base off. V gene TRBV7-9 combines with J gene TRBJ2-5; 10 positions match TRBD1. Germline V gene sequence: CDR1 SEHNR, CDR2 FQNEAQ (reference sequence). CDR3 length: 14 residues. The V gene end was trimmed by 4 bases and the J gene end by 3 bases; junction bases not matched to a gene: 2. CDR3 sequence (DNA): TGTGCCAGCAGCTCCGGGACAGGGGAAGAGACCCAGTACTTC. It encodes CASSSGTGEETQYF.

This clone has ten or more counts. The chain has TRBV4-2 and TRBJ1-3; TRBD1 matches at 7 bases. This CDR3 spans 17 amino acids. CDR1 is LGHNA and CDR2 is YNFKEQ in the germline V gene. J was trimmed by 1 base and V by 3 bases; bases with no gene match: 9. The CDR3 DNA is TGTGCCAGCAGCCAGGGACAGTTAGTTGGATCTGGAAACACCATATATTTT. Its protein product is CASSQGQLVGSGNTIYF.

V usage is TRBV6-5 and J usage is TRBJ2-3, with D possibly matching TRBD2 (5 bases). Germline CDR1 MNHEY, CDR2 SVGAGI. The CDR3 sequence is 14 residues long. V was clipped by 5 bases and J by 6 bases, with 15 bases between them. As DNA, the CDR3 is TGTGCCAGCAGTCACCGACTATCGGCGGATACGCAGTATTTT. Translating gives CASSHRLSADTQYF.

This chain joins TRBV9 and TRBJ2-1, with D hard to call. Trimming left V 0 bases short and J 0 bases short, with 7 bases between. The CDR3 is 15 amino acids. Germline V gene data show CDR1 as SGDLS and CDR2 as YYNGEE. The DNA for the CDR3 is TGTGCCAGCAGCGTAGCGAGCGTCTCCTACAATGAGCAGTTCTTC. Its protein product is CASSVASVSYNEQFF.

The chain carries TRBV11-2 and TRBJ2-5; a possible D gene is TRBD1 (6 bases). Per germline, CDR1 SGHAT and CDR2 FQNNGV. Trimming cost V 6 bases and J 5 bases, with 22 bases left between them. The CDR3 sequence is 16 residues long. The CDR3 protein is CASRPNRRGIRETQYF. The CDR3 DNA reads as TGTGCCAGCAGACCGAACCGTAGGGGGATTAGGGAGACCCAGTACTTC.

V usage is TRBV19 and J usage is TRBJ1-5; D not certain. V gave up 3 bases and J gave up 0 bases, with 9 bases separating them. The CDR3 length is 15 residues. Per the germline V gene, CDR1 is LNHDA and CDR2 is SQIVND (reference sequence). The CDR3, as DNA: TGTGCCAGTAGTATGACCGGTTATAGCAATCAGCCCCAGCATTTT. Protein: CASSMTGYSNQPQHF.

This clone was recorded a few times. The chain has TRBV28 and TRBJ2-5; perhaps D is TRBD1 or TRBD2 (6 bases each). This CDR3 spans 15 amino acids. The germline V gene encodes CDR1 MDHEN and CDR2 SYDVKM. Trimming pared 5 bases from V and 4 bases from J, leaving 17 bases between. CDR3 coding DNA: TGTGCCAGCAGTCCACGGGGGCAGCTGATAGAGACCCAGTACTTC. It specifies CASSPRGQLIETQYF. The full variable domain, completed using reference TRBV28 and TRBJ2-5, is DVKVTQSSRYLVKRTGEKVFLECVQDMDHENMFWYRQDPGLGLRLIYFSYDVKMKEKGDIPEGYSVSREKKERFSLILESASTNQTSMYLCASSPRGQLIETQYFGPGTRLLVL.